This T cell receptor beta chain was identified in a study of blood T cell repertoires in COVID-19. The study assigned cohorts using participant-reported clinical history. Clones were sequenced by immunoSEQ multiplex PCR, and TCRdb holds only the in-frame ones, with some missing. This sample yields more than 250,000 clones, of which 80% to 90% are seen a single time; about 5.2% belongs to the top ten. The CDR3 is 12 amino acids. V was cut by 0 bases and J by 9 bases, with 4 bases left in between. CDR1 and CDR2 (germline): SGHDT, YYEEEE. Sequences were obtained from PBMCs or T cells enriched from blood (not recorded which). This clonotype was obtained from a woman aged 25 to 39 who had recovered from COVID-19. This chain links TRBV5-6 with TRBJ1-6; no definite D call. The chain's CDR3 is CASSLASSPLHF. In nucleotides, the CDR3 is TGTGCCAGCAGCTTGGCCTCTTCACCCCTCCACTTT.